The following is a TCR beta chain sequence with its context. The antigen remains unidentified. These data come from a study of response to subunit inactivated influenza vaccine. TCRdb fed the RT-PCR reads into MiXCR, producing one record per CDR3 protein. The sample records under 550,000 distinct CDR3 sequences, more than 7% being singletons. Findings and limits, study-wide: There was a suggestion from the authors that each seasonal influenza vaccination recruits few new T cells.

Trimming removed 6 bases from V and 2 bases from J, with 17 bases in between. CDR1 is MNHEY, CDR2 SVGEGT, per germline. This CDR3 contains 15 residues. The receptor's source is a man aged 50-75 years who received an inactivated influenza vaccine. This specimen consisted of PBMCs from blood, obtained 23 to 25 months after vaccination. The chain couples TRBV6-2 or TRBV6-3 to TRBJ2-7; weak D call: TRBD1 (6 bases). The CDR3 protein is CASRETGTNPYEQYF. The CDR3, as DNA: TGTGCCAGCAGAGAGACCGGGACAAATCCCTACGAGCAGTACTTC.